The 8 T cell receptor beta chains given below trace back to one sample, sequenced in a study of blood T cell repertoires in COVID-19. Using immunoSEQ multiplex PCR, the repertoire was profiled, and TCRdb retains in-frame clones only, with some absent. The data contain under 450,000 clones, approximately 87% of them singletons. The sequenced material came from PBMCs or T cells enriched from blood (not recorded which). Every receptor here comes from a man aged 25 to 40 who had recovered from COVID-19.

The rearrangement links TRBV6-5 to TRBJ2-5; 11 bases line up with TRBD2. This CDR3 has 15 amino acids. Germline V lookup: CDR1 MNHEY, CDR2 SVGAGI. J was trimmed by 4 bases and V by 6 bases; bases with no gene match: 7. CDR3 in DNA: TGTGCCAGCAGACCTATAGCGGGGGGGTTAGAGACCCAGTACTTC. It codes for CASRPIAGGLETQYF.

The rearrangement uses TRBV9 and TRBJ1-3, with D unresolved. Trimming shortened V by 7 bases and J by 2 bases, and 16 bases separated the two germline ends. Germline CDR1 and CDR2: SGDLS and YYNGEE. The CDR3 loop spans 15 amino acids. The CDR3 DNA reads as TGTGCCAGCTCCCCAGCACCGACAACTGGAAACACCATATATTTT. Protein sequence: CASSPAPTTGNTIYF.

This chain links TRBV5-1 with TRBJ1-3; 8 nucleotides agree with TRBD1. The CDR3 loop spans 17 amino acids. V shed 3 bases and J 2 bases; nucleotides not matched to a gene: 10. Germline V CDR1 and CDR2: SGHRS, YFSETQ. The CDR3 here is CASSSTQDRVAGNTIYF. The CDR3 coding sequence is TGCGCCAGCAGCTCGACCCAGGACAGGGTCGCTGGAAACACCATATATTTT.

This chain uses TRBV3-1 (or the pseudogene TRBV3-2) with TRBJ2-7; 9 positions agree with TRBD1. This CDR3 has 15 amino acids. Germline values: CDR1 LGHDT, CDR2 YNNKEL (reference sequence). V was pared by 1 base and J by 2 bases, with 3 bases of the junction left unmatched. The CDR3 nucleotides read TGTGCCAGCAGCCAAGCAGGACAGGGGCCCTACGAGCAGTACTTC. As protein: CASSQAGQGPYEQYF.

This chain links TRBV5-1 with TRBJ1-2; 9 bases are a match to TRBD1. This CDR3 region has 13 residues. With V trimmed by 4 bases and J by 8 bases, 6 bases remained unmatched. Per germline, CDR1 SGHRS and CDR2 YFSETQ. The CDR3 loop reads CASSLGDRDGYTF. The CDR3 coding sequence is TGCGCCAGCAGCCTGGGGGACAGGGACGGCTACACCTTC.

The chain carries TRBV7-9 and TRBJ1-6; D is unclear. The CDR3 spans 15 residues. V shed 1 base and J shed 8 bases, with 12 bases lying between them. CDR1 and CDR2 from the germline V gene are SEHNR and FQNEAQ (reference sequence). DNA for the CDR3: TGTGCCAGCAGCTTAGTGGCTGGGAGGTATTCACCCCTCCACTTT. This encodes CASSLVAGRYSPLHF. The whole variable domain, remainder taken from reference TRBV7-9 and TRBJ1-6, is DTGVSQNPRHKITKRGQNVTFRCDPISEHNRLYWYRQTLGQGPEFLTYFQNEAQLEKSRLLSDRFSAERPKGSFSTLEIQRTEQGDSAMYLCASSLVAGRYSPLHFGNGTRLTVT.

The gene calls are TRBV12-5 and TRBJ1-1; 8 nucleotides match TRBD1. V gave up 4 bases and J gave up 0 bases; unmatched junction bases: 4. The CDR3 has 15 amino acids. CDR1 is LGHNT and CDR2 is FRNRAP in the germline V gene. CDR3 sequence: CASGSGQGMNTEAFF. The CDR3 region has the DNA TGTGCTAGTGGTTCCGGACAGGGTATGAACACTGAAGCTTTCTTT.

Remarks on this clone: This same CDR3 is encoded by further DNA sequences in the sample. This chain links TRBV7-9 with TRBJ2-5, with 7 positions matching TRBD1. The CDR3 is made up of 14 amino acids. The V segment lost 4 bases and the J segment 5 bases; nucleotides outside the gene matches: 7. Germline CDR1 SEHNR, CDR2 FQNEAQ (reference sequence). The CDR3 coding sequence is TGTGCCAGCAGCTCGACAGGGACGGGCGAGACCCAGTACTTC. Amino acids: CASSSTGTGETQYF.